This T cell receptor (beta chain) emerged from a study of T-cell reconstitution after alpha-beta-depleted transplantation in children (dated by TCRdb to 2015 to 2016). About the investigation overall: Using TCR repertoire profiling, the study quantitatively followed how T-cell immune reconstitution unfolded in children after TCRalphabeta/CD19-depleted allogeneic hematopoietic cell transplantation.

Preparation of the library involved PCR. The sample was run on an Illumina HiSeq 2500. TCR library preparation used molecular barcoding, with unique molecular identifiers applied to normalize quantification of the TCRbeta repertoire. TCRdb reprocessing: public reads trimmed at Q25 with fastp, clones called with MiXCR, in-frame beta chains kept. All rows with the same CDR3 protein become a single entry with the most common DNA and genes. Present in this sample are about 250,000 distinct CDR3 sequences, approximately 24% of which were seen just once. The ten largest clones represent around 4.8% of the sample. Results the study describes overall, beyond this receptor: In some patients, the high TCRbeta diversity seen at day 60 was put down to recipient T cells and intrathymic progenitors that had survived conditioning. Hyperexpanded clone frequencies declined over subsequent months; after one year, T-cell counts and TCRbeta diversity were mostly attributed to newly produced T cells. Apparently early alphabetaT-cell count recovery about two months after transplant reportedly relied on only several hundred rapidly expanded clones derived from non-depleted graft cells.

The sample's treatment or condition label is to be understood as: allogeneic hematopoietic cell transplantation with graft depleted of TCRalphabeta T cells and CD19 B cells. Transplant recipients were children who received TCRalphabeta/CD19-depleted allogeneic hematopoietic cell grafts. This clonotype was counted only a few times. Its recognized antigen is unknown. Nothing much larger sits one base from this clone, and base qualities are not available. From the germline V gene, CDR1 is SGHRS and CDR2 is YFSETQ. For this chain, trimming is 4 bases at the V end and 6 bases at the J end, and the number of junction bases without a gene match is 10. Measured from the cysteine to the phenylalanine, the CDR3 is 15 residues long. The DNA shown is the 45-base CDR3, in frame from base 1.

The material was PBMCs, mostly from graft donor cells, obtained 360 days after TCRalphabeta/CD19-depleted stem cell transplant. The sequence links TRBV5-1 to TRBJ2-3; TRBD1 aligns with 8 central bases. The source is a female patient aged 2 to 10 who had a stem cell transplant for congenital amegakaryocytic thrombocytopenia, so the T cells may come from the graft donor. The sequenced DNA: TGCGCCAGCAGCCCGAGCGACAGGGGTACGGATACGCAGTATTTT. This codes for CASSPSDRGTDTQYF.